Listed here are 26 T cell receptor beta chains from one sample, sequenced in a study of T cell changes during pregnancy in multiple sclerosis. Generated by immunoSEQ multiplex PCR, the TCRdb table keeps only in-frame clones and is missing some. The sample has fewer than 95,000 clones, around 93% seen once; the top ten hold approximately 4.5%. Sequenced here: peripheral blood, sampled in the first trimester of pregnancy. These receptors came from a female donor with multiple sclerosis, enrolled in a pregnancy study.

The chain couples TRBV7-8 to TRBJ2-3; 7 nucleotides align to TRBD1. Germline V gene sequence: CDR1 SGHVS, CDR2 FQNEAQ. The CDR3 loop spans 17 amino acids. V gave up 4 bases and J gave up 2 bases; unmatched junction bases: 12. The CDR3 sequence is CASSYRGTARDTDTQYF. DNA of the CDR3: TGTGCCAGCAGCTACCGAGGGACAGCTCGGGACACAGATACGCAGTATTTT.

The chain employs TRBV11-2 and TRBJ1-1; D gene unclear. The CDR3 runs to 12 residues. Trimming pared 2 bases from V and 6 bases from J, leaving 7 bases between. The germline V gene encodes CDR1 SGHAT and CDR2 FQNNGV. Here the CDR3 reads CASSLIYSEAFF. The CDR3, as DNA: TGTGCCAGCAGCTTAATATACTCTGAAGCTTTCTTT.

This clone was counted once. The V gene is TRBV7-9, the J gene TRBJ1-5, with D unresolved. The CDR3 is 12 residues long. V lost 3 bases, J lost 7 bases, and 7 bases lay in between. Germline-derived CDR1 and CDR2 are SEHNR and FQNEAQ (reference sequence). The CDR3 loop reads CASSFLSQPQHF. Written as DNA, the CDR3 is TGTGCCAGCAGCTTCTTGTCGCAGCCCCAGCATTTT.

The chain uses TRBV6-1 and TRBJ2-7; D remains ambiguous. The CDR3 is 16 amino acids. Germline values: CDR1 MNHNS, CDR2 SASEGT. The V end was cut by 1 base, the J end by 2 bases, with 15 bases between. The CDR3 nucleotides read TGTGCCAGCAGTGAAGGACTCTCTGGATTACCCTACGAGCAGTACTTC. It encodes CASSEGLSGLPYEQYF.

The V gene is TRBV7-9, the J gene TRBJ2-6, with 9 bases lining up with TRBD1. The CDR3 length is 19 residues. V was pared by 5 bases and J by 8 bases, with 19 bases of the junction left unmatched. The germline CDR1 and CDR2 sequences are SEHNR and FQNEAQ (reference sequence). The CDR3 spells CASSGRGQGSSPSPNVLTF. The CDR3, as DNA: TGTGCCAGCAGCGGCCGGGGACAGGGCTCTAGCCCATCACCCAACGTCCTGACTTTC.

V gene TRBV2 combines with J gene TRBJ1-4, with 7 positions matching TRBD1. Trimming took 8 bases from V and 4 from J; bases not matched to a gene: 4. The germline gives CDR1 SNHLY, CDR2 FYNNEI. The CDR3 totals 13 residues. In DNA form, the CDR3 reads TGTGCCAGCGGGACAGTAATTAATGAAAAACTGTTTTTT. It encodes CASGTVINEKLFF.

The rearrangement joins TRBV11-1 to TRBJ2-1, with D unresolved. The germline V and J ends were trimmed by 5 bases and 8 bases, with 19 bases remaining between them. This CDR3 has 15 residues. Germline CDR1 is SGHAT and CDR2 is FQDESV (reference sequence). The CDR3 sequence: CASSLTGSLFDEQFF. The CDR3 coding sequence is TGTGCCAGCAGCCTAACCGGGTCCCTTTTTGATGAGCAGTTCTTC.

This clone was seen just once. V gene TRBV29-1 combines with J gene TRBJ1-1; D may be TRBD1 (6 bases). This CDR3 is 11 amino acids long. CDR1 and CDR2 (germline): SQVTM, ANQGSEA. V lost 6 bases, J lost 10 bases, and 15 bases lay in between. The CDR3 is CSVLDSRGAFF. The CDR3 region has the DNA TGCAGCGTATTGGACAGCCGCGGAGCTTTCTTT.

V gene TRBV5-8 combines with J gene TRBJ2-5; TRBD1 matches at 9 bases. Germline-derived CDR1 and CDR2 are SGHTS and YDEGEE. The trim removed 0 bases at V and 4 bases at J, leaving 7 bases unmatched. The CDR3 consists of 16 residues. The CDR3 DNA follows: TGTGCCAGCAGCTTGGGATCCGGGACAGGGATAGAGACCCAGTACTTC. Its protein is CASSLGSGTGIETQYF. The whole variable domain, remainder taken from reference TRBV5-8 and TRBJ2-5, is EAGVTQSPTHLIKTRGQQATLRCSPISGHTSVYWYQQALGLGLQFLLWYDEGEERNRGNFPPRFSGRQFPNYSSELNVNALELEDSALYLCASSLGSGTGIETQYFGPGTRLLVL.

The DNA of the CDR3 is TGTGCCAGCAGTGGGGGGGGACGGTTAGCTAACTATGGCTACACCTTC. Protein product: CASSGGGRLANYGYTF. The chain combines TRBV2 with TRBJ1-2; maybe TRBD1 (5 bases). Germline V gives CDR1 SNHLY, CDR2 FYNNEI. This CDR3 is built from 16 residues. The V gene lost 4 bases and the J gene lost 0 bases, with 15 bases spanning the gap.

The rearrangement uses TRBV7-9 and TRBJ2-7; D is unresolved. The length of the CDR3 is 16 residues. Germline V gene sequence: CDR1 SEHNR, CDR2 FQNEAQ (reference sequence). V shed 5 bases and J shed 2 bases, with 19 bases lying between them. The CDR3 is CASSGRVIDLPYEQYF. The CDR3, as DNA: TGTGCCAGCAGCGGCCGGGTCATTGATTTGCCCTACGAGCAGTACTTC.

V and J are TRBV4-2 and TRBJ2-3, with D maybe TRBD2 (6 bases). Per the germline V gene, CDR1 is LGHNA and CDR2 is YNFKEQ. The length of the CDR3 is 14 residues. V shed 6 bases and J shed 4 bases, with 14 bases lying between them. The CDR3 DNA reads TGTGCCAGCAGGGTGGGGGGTTCGGCAGATACGCAGTATTTT. As protein: CASRVGGSADTQYF.

The rearrangement links TRBV5-1 to TRBJ2-2; 9 bases are shared with TRBD2. The CDR3 has 15 residues. The ends lost 6 bases at V and 3 bases at J; junction bases unmatched: 6. Germline values: CDR1 SGHRS, CDR2 YFSETQ. Here the CDR3 reads CASNEAGGYTGELFF. For the CDR3, the DNA is TGCGCCAGCAACGAAGCGGGGGGCTACACCGGGGAGCTGTTTTTT.

This clone was detected once. V usage is TRBV19 and J usage is TRBJ1-1; 8 positions agree with TRBD1. This CDR3 has 16 residues. Per the germline V gene, CDR1 is LNHDA and CDR2 is SQIVND (reference sequence). Germline trimming cut 3 bases from V and 3 bases from J; bases unmatched to any gene: 9. The DNA for the CDR3 is TGTGCCAGTAGTATCGGAACAGGGGGAATTGACACTGAAGCTTTCTTT. Amino acid sequence: CASSIGTGGIDTEAFF.

The V gene is TRBV7-2, the J gene TRBJ1-1; D might be TRBD1 (6 bases). Germline CDR1 reads SGHTA; CDR2 reads FQGNSA. V was shortened by 1 base and J by 4 bases, with 19 bases between the two germline ends. The CDR3 extends over 17 amino acids. The CDR3 sequence: CASSLVAMGAGSTEAFF. The DNA for the CDR3 is TGTGCCAGCAGCTTAGTTGCCATGGGGGCTGGGAGCACTGAAGCTTTCTTT.

This sequence joins TRBV5-1 and TRBJ1-2; 8 positions match TRBD1. V was clipped by 4 bases and J by 4 bases; unmatched bases: 15. The CDR3 runs to 17 residues. Germline CDR1 SGHRS, CDR2 YFSETQ. The CDR3 sequence: CASSQTISGGAGYGYTF. CDR3 in DNA: TGCGCCAGCAGCCAGACGATTTCAGGGGGCGCTGGCTATGGCTACACCTTC.

The rearrangement joins TRBV6-5 to TRBJ1-1; D is possibly TRBD1 (6 bases). V gave up 7 bases and J gave up 0 bases, with 12 bases separating them. The CDR3 totals 14 residues. From germline, CDR1 is MNHEY and CDR2 SVGAGI. The DNA of the CDR3 is TGTGCCAGCAACCACAGGGAAGTGAACACTGAAGCTTTCTTT. It codes for CASNHREVNTEAFF.

The chain carries TRBV19 and TRBJ1-2; 8 bases agree with TRBD1. Trimming cost V 3 bases and J 5 bases; bases outside gene matches: 5. This CDR3 region has 14 residues. Germline V gives CDR1 LNHDA, CDR2 SQIVND (reference sequence). The CDR3 sequence is CASSIPRQGYGYTF. The CDR3 bases are TGTGCCAGTAGTATTCCGAGACAGGGGTATGGCTACACCTTC.

The gene calls are TRBV15 and TRBJ2-3; a possible D gene is TRBD2 (6 bases). Germline CDR1 and CDR2: LNHNV and YYDKDF (reference sequence). Trimming removed 0 bases at V and 10 bases at J, with 17 bases between. The CDR3 length is 15 residues. CDR3 sequence reads: CATSRDPQTSFPQYF. The CDR3 region has the DNA TGTGCCACCAGCAGAGATCCCCAAACTAGCTTTCCGCAGTATTTT.

The chain's CDR3 is CASSQATGARPQHF. The DNA for the CDR3 is TGTGCCAGCAGCCAAGCGACTGGGGCGCGGCCCCAGCATTTT. This sequence joins TRBV4-2 and TRBJ1-5; possibly TRBD1 for D (5 bases). The CDR3 is 14 residues long. V was shortened by 1 base and J by 9 bases, with 13 bases between the two germline ends. From germline, CDR1 is LGHNA and CDR2 YNFKEQ.

This chain joins TRBV6-5 and TRBJ1-1, with D unresolved. This CDR3 has 13 amino acids. Trimming took off 2 bases at V and 1 base at J, with 5 bases between the two ends. Germline V gene data show CDR1 as MNHEY and CDR2 as SVGAGI. The CDR3 is CASSYARNTEAFF. CDR3 DNA: TGTGCCAGCAGTTACGCCAGGAACACTGAAGCTTTCTTT.

This clone has more than one count but fewer than ten. CDR3 sequence reads: CASSLRGRQPQHF. The CDR3 DNA reads TGTGCCAGCAGCCTCAGGGGCCGTCAGCCCCAGCATTTT. The J gene is TRBJ1-5, the V gene TRBV5-6, with a possible D match to TRBD1 (6 bases). CDR1 SGHDT and CDR2 YYEEEE come from the germline V gene. V lost 4 bases and J lost 6, with 11 bases in between. The CDR3 sequence is 13 residues long.

The chain employs TRBV6-5 and TRBJ1-1; D remains unclear. From germline, CDR1 is MNHEY and CDR2 SVGAGI. The CDR3 is 13 amino acids. The V end was cut by 2 bases, the J end by 7 bases, with 11 bases between. CDR3 in amino acids: CASSYEGFGEAFF. The CDR3 nucleotides are TGTGCCAGCAGTTACGAGGGATTCGGTGAAGCTTTCTTT.

The V gene is TRBV9, the J gene TRBJ2-1, with D maybe TRBD2 (6 bases). The CDR3 runs to 14 residues. The germline CDR1 and CDR2 sequences are SGDLS and YYNGEE. V was trimmed by 2 bases and J by 6 bases, leaving 12 bases between them. Here the CDR3 reads CASSVGRGSNEQFF. For the CDR3, the DNA is TGTGCCAGCAGCGTGGGCCGGGGGTCCAATGAGCAGTTCTTC. The full variable domain, in which reference TRBV9 and TRBJ2-1 provide the parts outside the CDR3, is DSGVTQTPKHLITATGQRVTLRCSPRSGDLSVYWYQQSLDQGLQFLIQYYNGEERAKGNILERFSAQQFPDLHSELNLSSLELGDSALYFCASSVGRGSNEQFFGPGTRLTVL.

This sequence joins TRBV27 and TRBJ1-5, with 8 bases lining up with TRBD1. Germline V gene data show CDR1 as MNHEY and CDR2 as SMNVEV (reference sequence). Trimming cost V 6 bases and J 6 bases; bases outside gene matches: 4. This CDR3 spans 13 amino acids. In DNA form, the CDR3 reads TGTGCCAGCAGCCACAGGGGGTCTCAGCCCCAGCATTTT. This codes for CASSHRGSQPQHF.

About this clone itself: One end of the junction varies from germline; a read error may be responsible. V gene TRBV7-7 combines with J gene TRBJ1-1; TRBD1 matches at 9 bases. Germline V CDR1 and CDR2: SSHAT, FNYEAQ (reference sequence). The CDR3 is 16 residues long. CDR3 region: CASSLAPGQGSVEAFF. DNA for the CDR3: TGTGCTAGCAGCTTAGCTCCGGGACAGGGTAGTGTGGAGGCTTTCTTT.